This paragraph reports one T cell receptor beta chain. Its antigen remains unknown. These data come from a study of cytomegalovirus exposure and HLA in healthy donors. Regarding the study as a whole: An observed cluster of highly shared sequence variants was recorded as a likely sequencing artifact. Later findings reportedly placed an Asian-associated ancestry cluster below the roughly 690-donor mean for N-insertions. TCR beta V- and J-gene trimming was later associated with a missense DCLRE1C variant.

13 Jbeta primers and 60 Vbeta primers were used for the PCR. Method: immunoSEQ multiplex PCR; TCRdb's copy keeps in-frame clones and lacks some. The table records roughly 190,000 clones, about four fifths of them present only once. The CDR3 has 14 amino acids. Germline V lookup: CDR1 LGHNA, CDR2 YSLEER. Trimming left V 0 bases short and J 8 bases short, with 13 bases between. Sequencing was performed on PBMCs. This TCR derives from a woman aged 45 to 65 in good health and CMV-seronegative. This chain joins TRBV4-3 and TRBJ1-2; D is possibly TRBD1 (6 bases). CDR3 DNA sequence: TGCGCCAGCAGCCAAGATGGCGCAGGGGACGGCTACACCTTC. Amino acid sequence: CASSQDGAGDGYTF.